These 5 T cell receptor beta chains came from one sample sequenced in a study of T cells expressing NK-cell markers. TCRdb processed the 5' RACE reads again and assigns one entry to each CDR3 protein, with no DNA. Recorded for this sample: about half a million distinct CDR3 sequences. Material: blood T cells: a sorted CD56 or NKG2C T cell subset, CD4+ or CD8+ T cells, or bulk PBMC T cells (not recorded which). These receptor sequences come from a woman aged 50 to 60 in good health.

The rearrangement links TRBV12-3 or TRBV12-4 to TRBJ2-3; TCRdb designates TRBD1, a call that cannot be tested without DNA. The CDR3 has 16 residues. CDR3 loop: CASRTGGLAKTDTQYF.

The chain combines TRBV27 with TRBJ2-3. This CDR3 has 13 amino acids. Germline assignment: CDR1 MNHEY and CDR2 SMNVEV (reference sequence). The CDR3 sequence: CASSLLGTVAQYF.

The rearrangement uses TRBV20-1 and TRBJ2-4; TCRdb's D gene call, TRBD1, goes unchecked for lack of DNA. CDR1 and CDR2 from the germline V gene are DFQATT and SNEGSKA (reference sequence). The CDR3 covers 16 residues. CDR3: CSARGRAGAAKNIQYF.

The chain has TRBV15 and TRBJ1-5. Germline V gene data show CDR1 as LNHNV and CDR2 as YYDKDF (reference sequence). This CDR3 region has 18 residues. The CDR3 here is CATSPRRWGGMSSQPQHF.

The chain couples TRBV27 to TRBJ1-3. This CDR3 region has 13 residues. The germline CDR1 and CDR2 sequences are MNHEY and SMNVEV (reference sequence). CDR3: CASSLAFRDTIYF.